A single sample is the source of the 25 T cell receptor beta chains below, sequenced in a study of T cell changes during pregnancy in multiple sclerosis. TCRdb keeps only in-frame clones here, not all; method: immunoSEQ multiplex PCR. This sample has about 46,000 clones, with about 91% found just once. The sample in question was CD8+ T cells from peripheral blood mononuclear cells, obtained after pregnancy. The receptors stem from a female donor with multiple sclerosis, enrolled in a pregnancy study.

The V gene is TRBV6-5, the J gene TRBJ2-7; D call uncertain. The V end was cut by 4 bases, the J end by 3 bases, with 16 bases between. The CDR3 length is 15 residues. Germline assignment: CDR1 MNHEY and CDR2 SVGAGI. The CDR3 sequence is CASSLSPGSNYEQYF. CDR3 in DNA: TGTGCCAGCAGTTTGTCACCAGGTTCTAACTACGAGCAGTACTTC.

The gene calls are TRBV4-2 and TRBJ1-2; TRBD1 agrees at 7 bases. From germline, CDR1 is LGHNA and CDR2 YNFKEQ. Trimming at V came to 0 bases and at J to 3 bases, leaving 7 bases not matched to a gene. CDR3 size: 16 residues. The chain's CDR3 is CASSQDETGIDYGYTF. The CDR3 bases are TGTGCCAGCAGCCAAGATGAGACAGGGATAGACTATGGCTACACCTTC.

The CDR3 DNA reads as TGTGCCAGCAGTTACACGGACAGGGGGGAAGCTTTCTTT. This encodes CASSYTDRGEAFF. The chain joins TRBV6-5 to TRBJ1-1; 10 bases fit TRBD1. CDR1 and CDR2 (germline): MNHEY, SVGAGI. This CDR3 has 13 amino acids. The trim removed 2 bases at V and 8 bases at J, leaving 2 bases unmatched.

The chain employs TRBV6-1 and TRBJ2-2; TRBD1 matches 7 bases. The CDR3 covers 18 residues. V trimming: 2 bases; J trimming: 3 bases; junction bases outside the gene matches: 12. CDR1 is MNHNS and CDR2 is SASEGT in the germline V gene. The CDR3, as DNA: TGTGCCAGCAGTGAAATCTATTTTGGGACAGAGCACACCGGGGAGCTGTTTTTT. It encodes CASSEIYFGTEHTGELFF.

This chain links TRBV7-9 with TRBJ1-2; 7 nucleotides line up with TRBD1. Germline lookup yields CDR1 SEHNR and CDR2 FQNEAQ (reference sequence). This CDR3 comprises 16 residues. V was pared by 4 bases and J by 7 bases, with 15 bases of the junction left unmatched. CDR3 sequence: CASSYEIDREFGGYTF. DNA for the CDR3: TGTGCCAGCAGCTACGAAATTGACAGGGAATTCGGTGGCTACACCTTC.

The chain uses TRBV5-1 and TRBJ1-1; 8 nucleotides align to TRBD1. V shed 3 bases and J 4 bases; nucleotides not matched to a gene: 11. The CDR3 is 16 residues long. CDR1 is SGHRS and CDR2 is YFSETQ in the germline V gene. This CDR3 reads CASSWMAGGKGTEAFF. The CDR3, as DNA: TGCGCCAGCAGCTGGATGGCAGGGGGCAAGGGCACTGAAGCTTTCTTT.

The V and J genes are TRBV7-9 and TRBJ2-1, with D perhaps TRBD2 (7 bases). V lost 0 bases, J lost 4 bases, and 13 bases lay in between. Per the germline V gene, CDR1 is SEHNR and CDR2 is FQNEAQ (reference sequence). This CDR3 contains 16 residues. The CDR3 DNA is TGTGCCAGCAGCTTAGCAGGGGGGGGAAGTTACAATGAGCAGTTCTTC. It translates to CASSLAGGGSYNEQFF.

This clone was seen a single time. The chain joins TRBV11-3 to TRBJ2-1, with a possible D match to TRBD2 (6 bases). The CDR3 has 14 amino acids. V lost 6 bases and J lost 7, with 16 bases in between. From germline, CDR1 is SGHNT and CDR2 YENEEA. CDR3 coding DNA: TGTGCCAGCAGTCCTCACGGGGGTTGGAATGAGCAGTTCTTC. Translating it yields CASSPHGGWNEQFF.

V gene TRBV7-2 combines with J gene TRBJ1-2; possibly TRBD1 for D (6 bases). V dropped 1 base and J dropped 4 bases, with 19 bases sitting between them. Per germline, CDR1 SGHTA and CDR2 FQGNSA. CDR3 size: 17 residues. This CDR3 is CASSLGPGSPGVYGYTF. DNA of the CDR3: TGTGCCAGCAGCTTAGGCCCCGGCAGCCCAGGGGTCTATGGCTACACCTTC.

The chain uses TRBV7-9 and TRBJ2-1, with 10 bases lining up with TRBD2. The CDR3 loop spans 15 amino acids. Germline V gene sequence: CDR1 SEHNR, CDR2 FQNEAQ (reference sequence). V lost 5 bases and J lost 3; bases outside the gene matches: 4. This chain's CDR3 is CASSRGLADYNEQFF. CDR3 DNA sequence: TGTGCCAGCAGCCGTGGACTAGCGGACTACAATGAGCAGTTCTTC.

J is TRBJ2-2 and V is TRBV2; 9 nucleotides line up with TRBD1. This CDR3 region has 15 residues. Trimming at V came to 3 bases and at J to 1 base, leaving 0 bases not matched to a gene. From germline, CDR1 is SNHLY and CDR2 FYNNEI. The CDR3 region has the DNA TGTGCCAGCAGTGAGGACAGGGGGAACACCGGGGAGCTGTTTTTT. Encoded protein: CASSEDRGNTGELFF.

This chain joins TRBV7-6 and TRBJ2-3; 8 bases fit TRBD2. The CDR3 sequence is 15 residues long. The trim removed 4 bases at V and 2 bases at J, leaving 5 bases unmatched. Germline CDR1 SGHVS, CDR2 FNYEAQ. The CDR3 sequence is CASSSGGGITDTQYF. Written as DNA, the CDR3 is TGTGCCAGCAGCTCCGGGGGGGGCATCACAGATACGCAGTATTTT.

The chain links TRBV19 to TRBJ1-2, with no clear D. The germline gives CDR1 LNHDA, CDR2 SQIVND (reference sequence). The CDR3 is made up of 15 amino acids. The V gene lost 8 bases and the J gene lost 1 base, with 17 bases spanning the gap. CDR3 sequence reads: CASQINNNYNYGYTF. CDR3 nucleotides: TGTGCCAGTCAGATCAACAATAACTATAACTATGGCTACACCTTC.

This chain connects TRBV18 to TRBJ1-5; TRBD1 aligns across 9 bases. The CDR3 spans 15 residues. Germline-derived CDR1 and CDR2 are KGHSH and LQKENI. Trimming removed 2 bases from V and 5 bases from J; junction bases left unmatched: 4. In DNA form, the CDR3 reads TGTGCCAGCTCACCAGGACAGGGGACAGATCAGCCCCAGCATTTT. It codes for CASSPGQGTDQPQHF. Supplemented by reference TRBV18 and TRBJ1-5, the full variable domain reads NAGVMQNPRHLVRRRGQEARLRCSPMKGHSHVYWYRQLPEEGLKFMVYLQKENIIDESGMPKERFSAEFPKEGPSILRIQQVVRGDSAAYFCASSPGQGTDQPQHFGDGTRLSIL.

The V call is TRBV5-6, the J call TRBJ1-1, with a possible D match to TRBD1 (5 bases). The germline V gene has CDR1 SGHDT and CDR2 YYEEEE. Trimming shortened V by 2 bases and J by 7 bases, and 21 bases separated the two germline ends. The CDR3 runs 16 residues. The CDR3 nucleotides are TGTGCCAGCAGCTTAATAGAAGCAGGGTCGAAGGTTGAAGCTTTCTTT. As protein: CASSLIEAGSKVEAFF. Using reference TRBV5-6 and TRBJ1-1 for the parts outside the CDR3, the full variable domain is DAGVTQSPTHLIKTRGQQVTLRCSPKSGHDTVSWYQQALGQGPQFIFQYYEEEERQRGNFPDRFSGHQFPNYSSELNVNALLLGDSALYLCASSLIEAGSKVEAFFGQGTRLTVV.

This clone appeared a single time. The chain couples TRBV14 to TRBJ2-5; maybe TRBD1 (5 bases). Trimming took off 1 base at V and 0 bases at J, with 12 bases between the two ends. This CDR3 comprises 16 residues. The germline gives CDR1 SGHDN, CDR2 FVKESK. The CDR3 DNA reads TGTGCCAGCAGCCAAGGTCCCAGGGTATACCAAGAGACCCAGTACTTC. Translating it yields CASSQGPRVYQETQYF.

CDR3 sequence: CAISDEGGHTEAFF. CDR3 sequence (DNA): TGTGCCATCAGTGACGAGGGCGGCCACACTGAAGCTTTCTTT. The V and J genes are TRBV10-3 and TRBJ1-1, with D uncertain. Trimming stripped 3 bases from V and 3 bases from J, with 11 bases between. Germline values: CDR1 ENHRY, CDR2 SYGVKD. The CDR3 consists of 14 residues.

The V call is TRBV7-9, the J call TRBJ2-1; no reliable D call. V was clipped by 4 bases and J by 0 bases, with 4 bases between them. Germline V lookup: CDR1 SEHNR, CDR2 FQNEAQ (reference sequence). This CDR3 is 13 amino acids long. CDR3 bases: TGTGCCAGCAGCTCGAGCTCCTACAATGAGCAGTTCTTC. It codes for CASSSSSYNEQFF.

The genes are TRBV27 and TRBJ2-3; 11 bases agree with TRBD2. Germline CDR1 reads MNHEY; CDR2 reads SMNVEV (reference sequence). The CDR3 has 16 amino acids. Trimming at V came to 5 bases and at J to 4 bases, leaving 8 bases not matched to a gene. The CDR3 spells CASSPTSGEWADTQYF. CDR3 sequence (DNA): TGTGCCAGCAGTCCGACTAGCGGGGAATGGGCAGATACGCAGTATTTT.

The chain combines TRBV7-6 with TRBJ2-7; 8 bases are a match to TRBD1. J was trimmed by 6 bases and V by 1 base; bases with no gene match: 20. The CDR3 is 19 amino acids. In germline, CDR1 is SGHVS, CDR2 FNYEAQ. CDR3 region: CASSLGSAVAGQGVFEQYF. CDR3 DNA sequence: TGTGCCAGCAGCTTAGGAAGCGCAGTTGCCGGACAGGGCGTCTTCGAGCAGTACTTC.

V and J are TRBV6-5 and TRBJ2-7; 10 nucleotides match TRBD2. J gave up 7 bases and V 0 bases, and 6 bases lay outside the gene matches. The CDR3 is 15 residues long. Germline V gene lookup returns CDR1 MNHEY and CDR2 SVGAGI. CDR3 nucleotide sequence: TGTGCCAGCAGTTACTCGCGTCTAGCGGGAGTAGAGCAGTACTTC. It yields the protein CASSYSRLAGVEQYF.

The genes are TRBV25-1 and TRBJ2-7; 7 bases are a match to TRBD1. Germline lookup yields CDR1 MGHDK and CDR2 SYGVNS. The CDR3 loop spans 15 amino acids. V lost 5 bases, J lost 2 bases, and 9 bases stayed unmatched. For the CDR3, the DNA is TGTGCCAGCAGTATAGATCCGGGACAGACCTACGAGCAGTACTTC. It encodes CASSIDPGQTYEQYF.

The CDR3 protein is CASSERRLAGSPLHF. The DNA for the CDR3 is TGTGCCAGCAGCGAGCGGAGGTTGGCAGGCTCACCCCTCCACTTT. The chain has TRBV4-2 and TRBJ1-6; D unresolved. The V gene's germline CDR1 is LGHNA and CDR2 YNFKEQ. The CDR3 runs 15 residues. The V gene lost 5 bases and the J gene lost 10 bases, with 18 bases spanning the gap.

CDR3 loop: CASSVDRVHQPQHF. The DNA for the CDR3 is TGTGCCAGCAGTGTCGACAGGGTCCATCAGCCCCAGCATTTT. The rearrangement joins TRBV27 to TRBJ1-5, with 7 bases fitting TRBD1. The trim removed 5 bases at V and 5 bases at J, leaving 6 bases unmatched. The length of the CDR3 is 14 residues. Germline V CDR1 and CDR2: MNHEY, SMNVEV (reference sequence).

J is TRBJ2-7 and V is TRBV19; tentative D call: TRBD2 (5 bases). From germline, CDR1 is LNHDA and CDR2 SQIVND (reference sequence). The CDR3 runs to 15 residues. Trimming shortened V by 3 bases and J by 3 bases, and 15 bases separated the two germline ends. The CDR3 DNA is TGTGCCAGTAGTATCTCCCTAGCCGACAACTACGAGCAGTACTTC. This codes for CASSISLADNYEQYF.